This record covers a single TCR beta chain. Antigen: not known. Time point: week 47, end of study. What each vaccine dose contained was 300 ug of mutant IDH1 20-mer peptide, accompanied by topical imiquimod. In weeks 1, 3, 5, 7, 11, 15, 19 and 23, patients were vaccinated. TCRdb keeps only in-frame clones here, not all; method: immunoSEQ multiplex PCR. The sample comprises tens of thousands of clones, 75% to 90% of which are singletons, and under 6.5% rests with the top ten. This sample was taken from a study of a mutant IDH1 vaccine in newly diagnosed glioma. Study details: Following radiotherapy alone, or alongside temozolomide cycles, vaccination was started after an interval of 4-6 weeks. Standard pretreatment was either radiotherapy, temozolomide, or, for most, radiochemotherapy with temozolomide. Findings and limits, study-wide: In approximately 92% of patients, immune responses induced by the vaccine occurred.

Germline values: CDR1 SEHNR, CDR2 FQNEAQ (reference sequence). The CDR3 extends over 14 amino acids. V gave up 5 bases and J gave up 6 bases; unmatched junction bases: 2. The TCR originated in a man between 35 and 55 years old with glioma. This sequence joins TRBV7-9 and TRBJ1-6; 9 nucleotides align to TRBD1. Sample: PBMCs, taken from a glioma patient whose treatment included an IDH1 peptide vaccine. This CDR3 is CASSPQGANSPLHF. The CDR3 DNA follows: TGTGCCAGCAGCCCACAGGGGGCTAATTCACCCCTCCACTTT.